A selection of T cell receptor beta chains follows, all from one sample in a study of blood T cell repertoires in COVID-19. Clones were read by immunoSEQ multiplex PCR, and TCRdb kept only the in-frame ones, dropping some. The sample carries 200,000 or so clones, roughly 87% recorded once. Material for sequencing was PBMCs or T cells enriched from blood (not recorded which). These receptors were collected from a man aged 25-45 years in a cohort exposed to, infected with or recovered from COVID-19 (not recorded which). The CDR3 runs from the conserved cysteine through the conserved F or W. The order of the fields is V gene, D gene, J gene, CDR3 protein, CDR3 DNA. The D gene is left open where the match is weak.

TRBV10-3,TRBD2,TRBJ2-3,CAISESKWRLAGGLDTQYF,TGTGCCATCAGTGAGTCGAAATGGAGACTAGCGGGAGGGTTGGATACGCAGTATTTT
TRBV27,TRBD1,TRBJ2-3,CASNRQGRTDTQYF,TGTGCCAGCAATAGACAGGGGCGCACAGATACGCAGTATTTT
TRBV9,TRBD2,TRBJ2-3,CASSVVGLAGSTDTQYF,TGTGCCAGCAGCGTAGTAGGATTAGCGGGAAGCACAGATACGCAGTATTTT
TRBV10-2,TRBD2,TRBJ2-7,CASSGLAGGGLEQYF,TGCGCCAGCAGTGGGCTAGCGGGAGGAGGGCTCGAGCAGTACTTC
TRBV15,NA,TRBJ1-5,CATSRDDSGQPQHF,TGTGCCACCAGCAGAGATGACTCTGGTCAGCCCCAGCATTTT
TRBV29-1,NA,TRBJ1-2,CSVYSGYTF,TGCAGCGTTTACAGTGGCTACACCTTC
TRBV27,NA,TRBJ2-7,CASSFQATYEQYF,TGTGCCAGCAGTTTTCAGGCCACCTACGAGCAGTACTTC
TRBV4-2,NA,TRBJ1-1,CASSQLVRAEAFF,TGTGCCAGCAGCCAATTGGTTCGGGCTGAAGCTTTCTTT
TRBV18,NA,TRBJ1-1,CASSPVPVQQVPGATEAFF,TGTGCCAGCTCACCAGTTCCCGTCCAACAGGTTCCTGGGGCCACTGAAGCTTTCTTT
TRBV7-9,TRBD1,TRBJ1-1,CASSLRDRNTEAFF,TGTGCCAGCAGCTTACGGGACAGGAACACTGAAGCTTTCTTT
TRBV28,NA,TRBJ2-5,CASSSPGGGTQYF,TGTGCCAGCAGTTCTCCCGGGGGAGGGACCCAGTACTTC
TRBV2,TRBD1,TRBJ2-1,CARGQGELYNEQFF,TGTGCCAGAGGGCAGGGGGAGCTCTACAATGAGCAGTTCTTC
TRBV28,NA,TRBJ2-7,CASSPGGGITYEQYF,TGTGCCAGCAGCCCTGGAGGAGGGATTACCTACGAGCAGTACTTC
TRBV10-3,TRBD1,TRBJ2-6,CAIRMTGGASGANVLTF,TGTGCCATCAGGATGACAGGGGGCGCGTCTGGGGCCAACGTCCTGACTTTC
TRBV27,NA,TRBJ2-6,CASSALVPGANVLTF,TGTGCCAGCAGTGCCTTAGTCCCTGGGGCCAACGTCCTGACTTTC
TRBV7-2,NA,TRBJ2-1,CASSFYNNEQFF,TGTGCCAGCAGCTTTTATAACAATGAGCAGTTCTTC
TRBV5-4,NA,TRBJ2-5,CASSSTGQETQYF,TGTGCCAGCAGCTCGACAGGCCAAGAGACCCAGTACTTC